The text below deals with one TCR beta chain. Its antigen is currently unknown. This entry belongs to a study of CD8+ T cells in alopecia areata. Broader study findings: Whereas mice showed it more clearly, TCR sharing across patients was murkier, possibly because of HLA.

RNA was isolated and reverse transcribed to cDNA, the sequencing template. Some clones are missing from TCRdb's copy, which holds only in-frame ones; the method was immunoSEQ multiplex PCR. The data show 110,000 or so clones, with over 60% seen just once and 2.8% held by the top ten. Sorting from PBMCs produced CD4+ and CD8+ T cells. This CDR3 is built from 15 residues. Germline V CDR1 and CDR2: MNHEY, SVGAGI. V was clipped by 6 bases and J by 4 bases, with 18 bases between them. The source of this sequence is a human donor in good health. What was sequenced was CD4+ T cells sorted from blood. The V gene is TRBV6-5, the J gene TRBJ2-5; no firm D call. CDR3 loop: CASSRPPAGSETQYF. The CDR3 coding sequence is TGTGCCAGCAGCCGCCCCCCGGCTGGGTCAGAGACCCAGTACTTC.